The 32 T cell receptor beta chains below come from one sample, sequenced in a study of cytomegalovirus exposure and HLA in healthy donors. Generated by immunoSEQ multiplex PCR, the TCRdb table keeps only in-frame clones and is missing some. The sample lists around 190,000 clones, roughly 77% occurring once. Sequenced: PBMCs. These receptors came from a woman between 25 and 40 years old in good health and CMV-seronegative.

The V gene is TRBV27, the J gene TRBJ2-6, with 8 bases fitting TRBD1. This CDR3 spans 18 amino acids. CDR1 is MNHEY and CDR2 is SMNVEV in the germline V gene (reference sequence). V shed 2 bases and J 0 bases; nucleotides not matched to a gene: 6. CDR3 nucleotides: TGTGCCAGCAGTTTACGGGACAGGCTCCCCTCTGGGGCCAACGTCCTGACTTTC. This encodes CASSLRDRLPSGANVLTF.

The genes are TRBV28 and TRBJ1-5; TRBD1 aligns across 7 bases. The CDR3 contains 17 residues. V was clipped by 4 bases and J by 2 bases; unmatched bases: 11. Germline loops: CDR1 MDHEN, CDR2 SYDVKM. For the CDR3, the DNA is TGTGCCAGCAGTTCCCGACAGGGAGTAGGTGGCAATCAGCCCCAGCATTTT. This gives the protein CASSSRQGVGGNQPQHF.

The chain joins TRBV7-8 to TRBJ2-1; 13 bases match TRBD2. J gave up 14 bases and V 0 bases, and 7 bases lay outside the gene matches. The CDR3 consists of 15 residues. CDR1 SGHVS and CDR2 FQNEAQ come from the germline V gene. CDR3 amino acids: CASSLATSGGAEEFF. For the CDR3, the DNA is TGTGCCAGCAGCTTAGCTACTAGCGGGGGGGCCGAGGAGTTCTTC.

V usage is TRBV2 and J usage is TRBJ1-2, with D unclear. The CDR3 has 13 amino acids. The V gene's germline CDR1 is SNHLY and CDR2 FYNNEI. Trimming pared 6 bases from V and 4 bases from J, leaving 12 bases between. CDR3 coding DNA: TGTGCCAGCAGGACAAACAATCTCTATGGCTACACCTTC. It is translated as CASRTNNLYGYTF.

This clone was seen only a few times. The V and J genes are TRBV29-1 and TRBJ2-5; possible D gene TRBD2, 5 bases. The V and J ends lost 7 bases and 3 bases respectively, with 12 bases between them. The CDR3 is made up of 12 amino acids. Germline V gene sequence: CDR1 SQVTM, CDR2 ANQGSEA. The CDR3 DNA is TGCAGCGCTAGCCGACCGAAAGAGACCCAGTACTTC. Encoded protein: CSASRPKETQYF.

On this clone itself: One junction end disagrees with the germline gene, perhaps due to a read error. The CDR3, as DNA: TGTGCCAGCAGGCCCGGCCGGACTAGCGACGTTTCCTTC. Protein sequence: CASRPGRTSDVSF. The chain joins TRBV6-5 to TRBJ2-7; 9 nucleotides match TRBD2. The CDR3 covers 13 residues. Per germline, CDR1 MNHEY and CDR2 SVGAGI.

The gene calls are TRBV4-1 and TRBJ2-5, with D possibly matching TRBD1 (6 bases). Germline V lookup: CDR1 MGHRA, CDR2 YSYEKL. The CDR3 has 17 residues. V gave up 1 base and J gave up 1 base, with 16 bases separating them. In nucleotides, the CDR3 is TGCGCCAGCAGCCAAGGGTTGTTACAGGGAACCCAAGAGACCCAGTACTTC. This encodes CASSQGLLQGTQETQYF.

The genes are TRBV25-1 and TRBJ1-1; TRBD1 agrees at 9 bases. The CDR3 has 15 amino acids. Looked up from germline, CDR1 is MGHDK and CDR2 is SYGVNS. V shed 2 bases, J shed 5 bases, and the junction held 6 bases outside the gene matches. In DNA, the CDR3 is TGTGCCAGCAGTGAAACGACAGGGGGAGGAACTGAAGCTTTCTTT. This gives the protein CASSETTGGGTEAFF.

V and J are TRBV7-7 and TRBJ2-5, with a tentative D call TRBD1 (6 bases). From germline, CDR1 is SSHAT and CDR2 FNYEAQ (reference sequence). V lost 5 bases to trimming and J lost 5 bases, with 15 bases between them. The CDR3 sequence is 14 residues long. DNA for the CDR3: TGTGCCAGCAGCCAACAGGGTGTGGGGGAGACCCAGTACTTC. Translating gives CASSQQGVGETQYF.

The chain employs TRBV27 and TRBJ2-2, with D possibly being TRBD1 (7 bases). Per germline, CDR1 MNHEY and CDR2 SMNVEV (reference sequence). Trimming stripped 5 bases from V and 6 bases from J, with 13 bases between. CDR3 size: 14 residues. The CDR3 region has the DNA TGTGCCAGCAGTCTTGGAGGGGGCGCCGGGGAGCTGTTTTTT. It yields the protein CASSLGGGAGELFF.

The rearrangement uses TRBV29-1 and TRBJ2-7; D might be TRBD2 (7 bases). The germline CDR1 and CDR2 sequences are SQVTM and ANQGSEA. The CDR3 runs 12 residues. Deletions cut 3 bases from V and 2 bases from J, with 8 bases between. CDR3 amino acids: CSVEGGPYEQYF. In nucleotides, the CDR3 is TGCAGCGTTGAGGGGGGGCCCTACGAGCAGTACTTC.

The genes are TRBV29-1 and TRBJ2-3, with 9 positions matching TRBD2. The CDR3 runs 17 residues. Germline CDR1 is SQVTM and CDR2 is ANQGSEA. Losses at the gene ends were 0 bases for V and 5 bases for J; bases not matched to a gene: 12. The CDR3 loop is CSVEDGSGGLPLDTQYF. The CDR3 nucleotides read TGCAGCGTTGAAGACGGCAGCGGGGGGCTTCCCTTAGATACGCAGTATTTT.

The chain couples TRBV11-2 to TRBJ2-7, with no clear D. This CDR3 is 14 amino acids long. V was pared by 2 bases and J by 2 bases, with 10 bases between. Looked up from germline, CDR1 is SGHAT and CDR2 is FQNNGV. The CDR3 coding sequence is TGTGCCAGCAGCTTACACCAGATAACCTACGAGCAGTACTTC. Protein sequence: CASSLHQITYEQYF.

The chain recombines TRBV5-1 with TRBJ1-1; no firm D call. This CDR3 is built from 14 residues. Trimming stripped 0 bases from V and 0 bases from J, with 6 bases between. Germline V gene data show CDR1 as SGHRS and CDR2 as YFSETQ. CDR3 nucleotide sequence: TGCGCCAGCAGCTTGGAGACTTTGAACACTGAAGCTTTCTTT. It specifies CASSLETLNTEAFF.

V gene TRBV5-8 combines with J gene TRBJ1-5; TRBD1 matches 7 bases. The CDR3 has 16 amino acids. Germline CDR1 SGHTS, CDR2 YDEGEE. The J segment lost 0 bases and the V segment lost 6 bases, leaving 9 bases of the junction unmatched. CDR3 sequence: CASTLGQSLSNQPQHF. The CDR3 bases are TGTGCCAGCACTTTGGGACAGTCACTTAGCAATCAGCCCCAGCATTTT. The full variable domain, rest sourced from reference TRBV5-8 and TRBJ1-5, is EAGVTQSPTHLIKTRGQQATLRCSPISGHTSVYWYQQALGLGLQFLLWYDEGEERNRGNFPPRFSGRQFPNYSSELNVNALELEDSALYLCASTLGQSLSNQPQHFGDGTRLSIL.

J is TRBJ1-2 and V is TRBV9; 9 positions match TRBD1. CDR1 is SGDLS and CDR2 is YYNGEE in the germline V gene. The CDR3 has 14 amino acids. V trimming: 0 bases; J trimming: 6 bases; junction bases outside the gene matches: 3. CDR3 loop: CASSVEGQGNGYTF. The CDR3 bases are TGTGCCAGCAGCGTAGAGGGACAGGGCAATGGCTACACCTTC. Supplemented by reference TRBV9 and TRBJ1-2, the full variable domain reads DSGVTQTPKHLITATGQRVTLRCSPRSGDLSVYWYQQSLDQGLQFLIQYYNGEERAKGNILERFSAQQFPDLHSELNLSSLELGDSALYFCASSVEGQGNGYTFGSGTRLTVV.

The chain employs TRBV30 and TRBJ2-1; 7 nucleotides line up with TRBD2. The length of the CDR3 is 14 residues. Trimming cost V 2 bases and J 4 bases; bases outside gene matches: 5. CDR1 and CDR2 (germline): GTSNPN, SVGIG (reference sequence). The CDR3 coding sequence is TGTGCCTGGAGTTCGGGACTAAGGTACAATGAGCAGTTCTTC. Translated: CAWSSGLRYNEQFF.

This CDR3 is CASSLGRGIYEQYF. The DNA of the CDR3 is TGTGCCAGCAGCCTGGGAAGGGGAATTTACGAGCAGTACTTC. V and J are TRBV7-8 and TRBJ2-7; D is possibly TRBD1 (5 bases). Germline V gene lookup returns CDR1 SGHVS and CDR2 FQNEAQ. The CDR3 length is 14 residues. V lost 5 bases and J 4 bases, leaving 15 bases between the germline ends.

The V call is TRBV18, the J call TRBJ2-5; no firm D call. The CDR3 covers 14 residues. Germline CDR1 reads KGHSH; CDR2 reads LQKENI. Trimming shortened V by 1 base and J by 2 bases, and 8 bases separated the two germline ends. CDR3 sequence (DNA): TGTGCCAGCTCACCACGGAAACAGCAAGAGACCCAGTACTTC. It codes for CASSPRKQQETQYF.

This chain uses TRBV27 with TRBJ2-1; TRBD2 matches 7 bases. The junction had 12 bases not matched to a gene; V was cut back by 3 bases and J by 4 bases. The CDR3 is made up of 17 amino acids. Germline loops: CDR1 MNHEY, CDR2 SMNVEV (reference sequence). The CDR3 reads CASSLFGGSGLYNEQFF. The CDR3 DNA is TGTGCCAGCAGTTTGTTTGGCGGGAGCGGTCTTTACAATGAGCAGTTCTTC.

The chain is built from TRBV5-4 and TRBJ2-4; 9 bases agree with TRBD1. Looked up from germline, CDR1 is SGHNT and CDR2 is YYREEE (reference sequence). After removal of 4 bases from V and 4 bases from J, the junction contained 3 bases not matched to a gene. CDR3 size: 14 residues. Written as DNA, the CDR3 is TGTGCCAGCAGCCGTGGGACAGGGAAAAACATTCAGTACTTC. It is translated as CASSRGTGKNIQYF.

The chain links TRBV5-1 to TRBJ1-4; 9 bases are a match to TRBD1. After removal of 2 bases from V and 8 bases from J, the junction contained 7 bases not matched to a gene. The CDR3 spans 15 residues. In germline, CDR1 is SGHRS, CDR2 YFSETQ. The CDR3: CASSLQGAQFEKLFF. CDR3 in DNA: TGCGCCAGCAGCTTACAGGGGGCGCAATTCGAAAAACTGTTTTTT.

J is TRBJ2-7 and V is TRBV6-1, with a possible D match to TRBD1 (5 bases). The CDR3 runs to 13 residues. Trimming shortened V by 7 bases and J by 2 bases, and 12 bases separated the two germline ends. The germline CDR1 and CDR2 sequences are MNHNS and SASEGT. The CDR3 DNA sequence: TGTGCCAGCACCCTGACAGAAACCTACGAGCAGTACTTC. Translated: CASTLTETYEQYF.

This CDR3 reads CASRDRASSYEQYF. For the CDR3, the DNA is TGTGCCAGCAGAGACAGGGCCTCCTCCTACGAGCAGTACTTC. V usage is TRBV2 and J usage is TRBJ2-7, with TRBD1 identical over 7 bases. Germline CDR1 reads SNHLY; CDR2 reads FYNNEI. The CDR3 has 14 residues. J gave up 0 bases and V 6 bases, and 5 bases lay outside the gene matches.

This clone has just one count. CDR3 protein: CASSLGGSGVVQYF. The CDR3, as DNA: TGTGCCAGCAGTTTAGGAGGGAGCGGCGTGGTGCAGTACTTC. The chain couples TRBV27 to TRBJ2-7, with a tentative D call TRBD2 (6 bases). The germline V gene encodes CDR1 MNHEY and CDR2 SMNVEV (reference sequence). This CDR3 is 14 amino acids long. The germline V and J ends were trimmed by 2 bases and 9 bases, with 17 bases remaining between them.

The chain carries TRBV4-1 and TRBJ1-2; 9 nucleotides match TRBD1. The CDR3 has 15 amino acids. After removal of 1 base from V and 6 bases from J, the junction contained 6 bases not matched to a gene. Germline V gene sequence: CDR1 MGHRA, CDR2 YSYEKL. The CDR3: CASSQVMGTGNGYTF. CDR3 bases: TGCGCCAGCAGCCAAGTTATGGGGACAGGGAATGGCTACACCTTC.

The CDR3 DNA reads as TGTGCCAGCAGTTATTGGGCCGACAATGAGCAGTTCTTC. This sequence encodes CASSYWADNEQFF. V and J are TRBV11-3 and TRBJ2-1, with no clear D. The CDR3 is 13 amino acids. CDR1 and CDR2 from the germline V gene are SGHNT and YENEEA. V gave up 6 bases and J gave up 5 bases, with 11 bases separating them.

This rearrangement joins TRBV6-5 to TRBJ1-1; TRBD1 matches 8 bases. The length of the CDR3 is 14 residues. Per the germline V gene, CDR1 is MNHEY and CDR2 is SVGAGI. Losses at the gene ends were 7 bases for V and 1 base for J; bases not matched to a gene: 5. CDR3 sequence: CASTPGTGNTEAFF. In nucleotides, the CDR3 is TGTGCCAGCACCCCCGGGACAGGGAACACTGAAGCTTTCTTT.

The chain joins TRBV30 to TRBJ2-3; 10 bases are a match to TRBD2. The germline V gene has CDR1 GTSNPN and CDR2 SVGIG (reference sequence). The ends lost 3 bases at V and 0 bases at J; junction bases unmatched: 0. The CDR3 runs 14 residues. The CDR3 here is CAWRLAGSTDTQYF. DNA of the CDR3: TGTGCCTGGAGACTAGCGGGGAGCACAGATACGCAGTATTTT.

The chain couples TRBV30 to TRBJ2-7; a possible D gene is TRBD2 (7 bases). CDR3 length equals 17 residues. Trimming removed 4 bases from V and 2 bases from J, with 24 bases in between. Germline lookup yields CDR1 GTSNPN and CDR2 SVGIG (reference sequence). CDR3 sequence (DNA): TGTGCCTGGAAAGGAGGGGGGGTCGGCTTGTCAACCTACGAGCAGTACTTC. The encoded protein is CAWKGGGVGLSTYEQYF.

The chain has TRBV27 and TRBJ2-7; TRBD1 matches 8 bases. CDR1 and CDR2 (germline): MNHEY, SMNVEV (reference sequence). The CDR3 is 15 amino acids. J was trimmed by 4 bases and V by 6 bases; bases with no gene match: 11. CDR3 sequence: CASSLRTGTPYEQYF. CDR3 bases: TGTGCCAGCAGCCTGAGGACAGGGACCCCTTACGAGCAGTACTTC.

This clone has just a few counts. The rearrangement links TRBV18 to TRBJ1-5; D remains unclear. V lost 8 bases, J lost 4 bases, and 15 bases lay in between. Germline V lookup: CDR1 KGHSH, CDR2 LQKENI. The CDR3 totals 14 residues. Here the CDR3 DNA reads TGTGCCAGCGACACGATCGCCAATAATCAGCCCCAGCATTTT. This sequence encodes CASDTIANNQPQHF.